These 24 T cell receptor beta chains originate from one sample sequenced in a study of OX40 agonist ivuxolimab in advanced cancers. Here immunoSEQ multiplex PCR was the method, and the copy in TCRdb shows in-frame clones only, minus some. This table holds 60,000 to 85,000 clones, about nine tenths found once. This material consisted of CD4+ or CD8+ T cells sorted from blood, taken in a trial of the OX40 agonist ivuxolimab. Every receptor here comes from an adult with an advanced solid tumor such as melanoma, head and neck, liver or kidney cancer.

On this clone: This sample includes further DNA sequences coding for the same CDR3. The J gene is TRBJ2-3, the V gene TRBV10-3, with no clear D. The CDR3 loop spans 13 amino acids. Germline V CDR1 and CDR2: ENHRY, SYGVKD. V lost 2 bases to trimming and J lost 0 bases, with 3 bases between them. In DNA form, the CDR3 reads TGTGCCATCAGTGAGGGCAGCACAGATACGCAGTATTTT. It specifies CAISEGSTDTQYF.

V and J are TRBV5-1 and TRBJ2-5; 10 positions match TRBD2. Germline loops: CDR1 SGHRS, CDR2 YFSETQ. The CDR3 spans 16 residues. The junction had 13 bases not matched to a gene; V was cut back by 6 bases and J by 5 bases. CDR3 protein: CASTLLPGLAWETQYF. The DNA for the CDR3 is TGCGCCAGCACCCTTTTACCGGGACTAGCGTGGGAGACCCAGTACTTC.

The chain has TRBV6-5 and TRBJ2-5; tentatively, D is TRBD1 (6 bases). The V end lost 6 bases, the J end lost 5 bases, and 10 bases lay between the germline ends. The CDR3 runs 12 residues. Germline CDR1 is MNHEY and CDR2 is SVGAGI. The CDR3 loop reads CASRRTEETQYF. The CDR3 DNA is TGTGCCAGCAGGCGGACAGAGGAGACCCAGTACTTC.

The J gene is TRBJ1-1, the V gene TRBV10-3, with D uncertain. Germline CDR1 reads ENHRY; CDR2 reads SYGVKD. The CDR3 has 11 amino acids. Trimming pared 4 bases from V and 6 bases from J, leaving 6 bases between. CDR3 sequence reads: CAISGGSEAFF. CDR3 bases: TGTGCCATCAGTGGGGGTTCTGAAGCTTTCTTT.

The V call is TRBV6-6, the J call TRBJ2-7, with D maybe TRBD1 (6 bases). Germline assignment: CDR1 MNHNY and CDR2 SVGAGI (reference sequence). Trimming removed 6 bases at V and 2 bases at J, with 14 bases between. There are 14 residues in the CDR3. This chain's CDR3 is CASSSDRQTYEQYF. The CDR3 DNA reads as TGTGCCAGCAGCAGCGACAGGCAGACCTACGAGCAGTACTTC.

This chain uses TRBV30 with TRBJ2-7; D remains unclear. Germline V gene sequence: CDR1 GTSNPN, CDR2 SVGIG (reference sequence). V shed 3 bases and J shed 5 bases, with 20 bases lying between them. CDR3 length: 15 residues. The DNA of the CDR3 is TGTGCCTGGAGATTCCGTGAAACCCCGAGGCACGAGCAGTACTTC. The encoded protein is CAWRFRETPRHEQYF.

This sequence joins TRBV6-1 and TRBJ2-7, with 10 bases matching TRBD1. This CDR3 contains 13 residues. The V and J ends lost 5 bases and 6 bases, in that order; junction bases with no gene match: 4. The germline CDR1 and CDR2 sequences are MNHNS and SASEGT. The CDR3 region has the DNA TGTGCCAGCAGTCAGGACAGGGGGGCCGAGCAGTACTTC. Its translation is CASSQDRGAEQYF.

The rearrangement links TRBV18 to TRBJ1-5; D gene ambiguous. V lost 6 bases and J 4 bases, leaving 16 bases between the germline ends. The CDR3 length is 15 residues. Germline CDR1 reads KGHSH; CDR2 reads LQKENI. The CDR3 nucleotides are TGTGCCAGCTCCCTAAACGGGCTCCATAATCAGCCCCAGCATTTT. Protein sequence: CASSLNGLHNQPQHF.

The V gene is TRBV7-9, the J gene TRBJ1-6; D not resolved. The CDR3 has 13 residues. The germline V gene encodes CDR1 SEHNR and CDR2 FQNEAQ (reference sequence). V was cut by 1 base and J by 10 bases, with 8 bases left in between. CDR3: CASSLELRSPLHF. The CDR3 DNA reads as TGTGCCAGCAGCTTAGAACTGAGATCACCCCTCCACTTT. Combining the CDR3 with reference TRBV7-9 and TRBJ1-6 gives the whole variable domain DTGVSQNPRHKITKRGQNVTFRCDPISEHNRLYWYRQTLGQGPEFLTYFQNEAQLEKSRLLSDRFSAERPKGSFSTLEIQRTEQGDSAMYLCASSLELRSPLHFGNGTRLTVT.

This clone was picked up one time. V gene TRBV19 combines with J gene TRBJ1-2, with TRBD1 identical over 12 bases. CDR3 length equals 14 residues. The J segment lost 4 bases and the V segment lost 6 bases, leaving 3 bases of the junction unmatched. In germline, CDR1 is LNHDA, CDR2 SQIVND (reference sequence). The CDR3 reads CASRGQGARYGYTF. CDR3 coding DNA: TGTGCCAGTAGGGGACAGGGGGCCCGCTATGGCTACACCTTC.

The chain employs TRBV11-2 and TRBJ2-1; 11 nucleotides line up with TRBD2. Trimming removed 0 bases from V and 10 bases from J; junction bases left unmatched: 14. Germline CDR1 and CDR2: SGHAT and FQNNGV. The CDR3 extends over 18 amino acids. CDR3 sequence reads: CASSLDPLSGRAFGEQFF. CDR3 nucleotide sequence: TGTGCCAGCAGCTTAGATCCCCTTAGCGGGAGGGCCTTTGGGGAGCAGTTCTTC.

V gene TRBV5-1 combines with J gene TRBJ2-5; TRBD1 is a possible D gene (7 bases). CDR1 and CDR2 (germline): SGHRS, YFSETQ. V was trimmed by 2 bases and J by 5 bases, leaving 16 bases between them. The CDR3 covers 15 residues. CDR3: CASSFSGGSGETQYF. The CDR3 bases are TGCGCCAGCAGCTTTTCAGGGGGGTCAGGTGAGACCCAGTACTTC.

The CDR3 bases are TGTGCCATGCAAAAGGGACAGAACTACGAGCAGTACTTC. Translation gives CAMQKGQNYEQYF. The gene calls are TRBV28 and TRBJ2-7; 7 nucleotides align to TRBD1. With V trimmed by 10 bases and J by 3 bases, 9 bases remained unmatched. This CDR3 contains 13 residues. Germline V gene sequence: CDR1 MDHEN, CDR2 SYDVKM. The full variable domain, in which reference TRBV28 and TRBJ2-7 provide the parts outside the CDR3, is DVKVTQSSRYLVKRTGEKVFLECVQDMDHENMFWYRQDPGLGLRLIYFSYDVKMKEKGDIPEGYSVSREKKERFSLILESASTNQTSMYLCAMQKGQNYEQYFGPGTRLTVT.

The J gene is TRBJ2-7, the V gene TRBV4-3; D is possibly TRBD1 or TRBD2 (5 bases each). The CDR3 runs to 15 residues. The germline V gene has CDR1 LGHNA and CDR2 YSLEER. Trimming stripped 0 bases from V and 1 base from J, with 10 bases between. The CDR3 DNA reads as TGCGCCAGCAGCCAAGAACCAGGGAGTTCCTACGAGCAGTACTTC. Translated: CASSQEPGSSYEQYF.

J is TRBJ2-6 and V is TRBV10-3, with a tentative D call TRBD1 (5 bases). V was trimmed by 8 bases and J by 0 bases, leaving 14 bases between them. The CDR3 contains 16 residues. In germline, CDR1 is ENHRY, CDR2 SYGVKD. In nucleotides, the CDR3 is TGTGCCATCGGGGCAGGCAGAACCTCTGGGGCCAACGTCCTGACTTTC. It specifies CAIGAGRTSGANVLTF.

This chain connects TRBV28 to TRBJ2-5; 8 nucleotides match TRBD1. The germline gives CDR1 MDHEN, CDR2 SYDVKM. Unmatched junction bases numbered 7, after V lost 2 bases and J lost 2 bases. The CDR3 has 16 residues. The chain's CDR3 is CASSLLGTGAQETQYF. The CDR3 bases are TGTGCCAGCAGTTTACTCGGGACAGGAGCTCAAGAGACCCAGTACTTC. The full variable domain, in which reference TRBV28 and TRBJ2-5 provide the parts outside the CDR3, is DVKVTQSSRYLVKRTGEKVFLECVQDMDHENMFWYRQDPGLGLRLIYFSYDVKMKEKGDIPEGYSVSREKKERFSLILESASTNQTSMYLCASSLLGTGAQETQYFGPGTRLLVL.

The V and J genes are TRBV28 and TRBJ1-6, with unresolved D. Germline V gene lookup returns CDR1 MDHEN and CDR2 SYDVKM. The CDR3 totals 14 residues. V was pared by 6 bases and J by 16 bases, with 22 bases between. CDR3 nucleotide sequence: TGTGCCAGCAGAAGCCGGGCGACAAATTCAGTACTCCACTTT. Its translation: CASRSRATNSVLHF.

The chain links TRBV30 to TRBJ2-1, with TRBD2 matching over 11 bases. Trimming at V came to 8 bases and at J to 5 bases, leaving 5 bases not matched to a gene. The CDR3 spans 13 residues. Germline lookup yields CDR1 GTSNPN and CDR2 SVGIG (reference sequence). Written as DNA, the CDR3 is TGTGCCGGGGGACTAGCGGTTCACAATGAGCAGTTCTTC. Translating gives CAGGLAVHNEQFF.

This chain links TRBV29-1 with TRBJ2-1, with D perhaps given as TRBD1 or TRBD2 (5 bases each). The germline V and J ends were trimmed by 3 bases and 12 bases, with 18 bases remaining between them. The CDR3 has 13 residues. CDR1 and CDR2 (germline): SQVTM, ANQGSEA. The CDR3 DNA sequence: TGCAGCGTTGACGGCCAACTAGGCGACAGGCAGTTCTTC. Translating it yields CSVDGQLGDRQFF.

The gene calls are TRBV5-1 and TRBJ2-1, with a tentative D call TRBD2 (5 bases). The CDR3 covers 14 residues. Per the germline V gene, CDR1 is SGHRS and CDR2 is YFSETQ. V gave up 8 bases and J gave up 5 bases, with 17 bases separating them. CDR3 DNA: TGCGCCAGTGCGGAGGTGGGGTCCGACAATGAGCAGTTCTTC. Amino acids: CASAEVGSDNEQFF. The variable domain in full, completed from reference TRBV5-1 and TRBJ2-1, reads KAGVTQTPRYLIKTRGQQVTLSCSPISGHRSVSWYQQTPGQGLQFLFEYFSETQRNKGNFPGRFSGRQFSNSRSEMNVSTLELGDSALYLCASAEVGSDNEQFFGPGTRLTVL.

This chain links TRBV18 with TRBJ2-5; D remains unclear. V lost 3 bases and J lost 2, with 4 bases in between. This CDR3 is built from 12 residues. Germline CDR1 KGHSH, CDR2 LQKENI. The CDR3 DNA is TGTGCCAGCTCACCTGTTCAAGAGACCCAGTACTTC. This codes for CASSPVQETQYF.

This clone was counted once. This chain links TRBV7-9 with TRBJ2-1, with 9 nucleotides matching TRBD1. V gave up 5 bases and J gave up 4 bases; unmatched junction bases: 12. The CDR3 contains 17 residues. Germline CDR1 is SEHNR and CDR2 is FQNEAQ (reference sequence). The CDR3 bases are TGTGCCAGCAGCCCCGGGACAGGGTGGGCGGGATACAATGAGCAGTTCTTC. Its protein product is CASSPGTGWAGYNEQFF.

This clone turned up a few times. At one end, the junction sequence differs from germline, possibly due to a read error. The rearrangement joins TRBV10-3 to TRBJ1-1, with 7 bases matching TRBD1. Germline CDR1 and CDR2: ENHRY and SYGVKD. The CDR3 covers 14 residues. In DNA, the CDR3 is TGTGCCATCAGTGACCCGACAGGGAACCCTGAAGCTTTCTTT. It encodes CAISDPTGNPEAFF.

This rearrangement joins TRBV5-1 to TRBJ2-3, with D perhaps being TRBD1 or TRBD2 (5 bases each). V lost 9 bases and J lost 2, with 16 bases in between. Germline V gene data show CDR1 as SGHRS and CDR2 as YFSETQ. The CDR3 covers 14 residues. This CDR3 is CATAVGTPTDTQYF. CDR3 sequence (DNA): TGCGCCACCGCCGTAGGGACCCCCACAGATACGCAGTATTTT.